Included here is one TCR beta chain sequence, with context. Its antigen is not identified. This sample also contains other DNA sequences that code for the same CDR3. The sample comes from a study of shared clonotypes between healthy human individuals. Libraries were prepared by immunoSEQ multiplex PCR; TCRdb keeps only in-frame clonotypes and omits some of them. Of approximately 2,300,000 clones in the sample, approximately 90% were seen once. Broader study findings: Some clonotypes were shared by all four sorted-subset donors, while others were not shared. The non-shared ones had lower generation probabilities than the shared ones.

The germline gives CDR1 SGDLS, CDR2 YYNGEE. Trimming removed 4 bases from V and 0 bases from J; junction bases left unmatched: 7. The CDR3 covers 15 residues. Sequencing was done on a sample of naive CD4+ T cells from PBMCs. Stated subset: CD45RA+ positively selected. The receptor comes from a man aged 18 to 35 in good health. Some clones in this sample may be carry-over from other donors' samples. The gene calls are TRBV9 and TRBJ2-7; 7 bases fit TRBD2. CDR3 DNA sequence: TGTGCCAGCAGCCCCCGGGGGAGGGACTCCTACGAGCAGTACTTC. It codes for CASSPRGRDSYEQYF.